Below are 21 T cell receptor beta chains sequenced from a single sample in a study of blood T cell repertoires in COVID-19. Here immunoSEQ multiplex PCR was the method, and the copy in TCRdb shows in-frame clones only, minus some. The sample yields fewer than 90,000 clones, over 90% seen once. The sequenced sample consisted of peripheral blood. Receptors originate from a human donor with active COVID-19. The donor label of this sample is uncertain.

The rearrangement uses TRBV15 and TRBJ2-5, with D possibly matching TRBD2 (5 bases). This CDR3 has 12 amino acids. The germline V and J ends were trimmed by 8 bases and 2 bases, with 9 bases remaining between them. In germline, CDR1 is LNHNV, CDR2 YYDKDF (reference sequence). Here the CDR3 reads CATSGIQETQYF. For the CDR3, the DNA is TGTGCCACCTCGGGAATTCAAGAGACCCAGTACTTC.

The rearrangement uses TRBV19 and TRBJ1-1; unclear D gene. Trimming removed 5 bases at V and 7 bases at J, with 8 bases between. This CDR3 is built from 11 residues. From germline, CDR1 is LNHDA and CDR2 SQIVND (reference sequence). CDR3: CASSAYSEAFF. Written as DNA, the CDR3 is TGTGCCAGTAGTGCATATAGTGAAGCTTTCTTT.

On this clone itself: This CDR3 is also generated by other DNA sequences in the sample. The J gene is TRBJ1-6, the V gene TRBV9; 8 bases map to TRBD1. Germline loops: CDR1 SGDLS, CDR2 YYNGEE. The V segment lost 0 bases and the J segment 7 bases; nucleotides outside the gene matches: 0. CDR3 size: 14 residues. CDR3 protein: CASSVGQGNSPLHF. The CDR3 DNA reads as TGTGCCAGCAGCGTAGGACAGGGGAATTCACCCCTCCACTTT.

This rearrangement joins TRBV6-5 to TRBJ1-6; D not certain. Looked up from germline, CDR1 is MNHEY and CDR2 is SVGAGI. The CDR3 totals 15 residues. V was pared by 6 bases and J by 8 bases, with 17 bases between. CDR3 in amino acids: CASRNKAGGDSPLHF. CDR3 nucleotides: TGTGCCAGCAGGAATAAAGCGGGCGGTGATTCACCCCTCCACTTT.

CDR3 residues: CASSIDPGSPQYF. CDR3 sequence (DNA): TGTGCCAGTAGTATAGATCCGGGTTCCCCCCAGTACTTC. This sequence joins TRBV19 and TRBJ2-5; no clear D. CDR3 length equals 13 residues. CDR1 is LNHDA, CDR2 SQIVND, per germline (reference sequence). V was pared by 0 bases and J by 9 bases, with 11 bases between. Looking up the rest from reference TRBV19 and TRBJ2-5 gives the full variable domain: DGGITQSPKYLFRKEGQNVTLSCEQNLNHDAMYWYRQDPGQGLRLIYYSQIVNDFQKGDIAEGYSVSREKKESFPLTVTSAQKNPTAFYLCASSIDPGSPQYFGPGTRLLVL.

The CDR3 is CASSLPGSSEAFF. CDR3 DNA: TGTGCCAGCAGCCTCCCAGGGTCCTCTGAAGCTTTCTTT. This rearrangement joins TRBV11-3 to TRBJ1-1, with D possibly TRBD1 on 5 matching bases. Germline loops: CDR1 SGHNT, CDR2 YENEEA. V lost 5 bases, J lost 6 bases, and 13 bases lay in between. CDR3 length: 13 residues.

The CDR3 loop is CASSLASQRETQYF. CDR3 in DNA: TGTGCCAGCAGCTTAGCGTCGCAGCGGGAGACCCAGTACTTC. This chain links TRBV11-2 with TRBJ2-5, with D maybe TRBD2 (5 bases). V was cut by 1 base and J by 5 bases, with 11 bases left in between. The germline CDR1 and CDR2 sequences are SGHAT and FQNNGV. This CDR3 contains 14 residues.

The chain has TRBV19 and TRBJ1-1; 9 bases align to TRBD1. Germline assignment: CDR1 LNHDA and CDR2 SQIVND (reference sequence). V was pared by 4 bases and J by 4 bases, with 10 bases of the junction left unmatched. The CDR3 runs to 16 residues. In nucleotides, the CDR3 is TGTGCCAGTAGTACTCTACCGGGACAGGGTCGCACTGAAGCTTTCTTT. Amino acid sequence: CASSTLPGQGRTEAFF.

The rearrangement uses TRBV2 and TRBJ1-1; D not resolved. This CDR3 contains 13 residues. From germline, CDR1 is SNHLY and CDR2 FYNNEI. The V end lost 3 bases, the J end lost 8 bases, and 13 bases lay between the germline ends. CDR3 nucleotide sequence: TGTGCCAGCAGTGAGTCCGGGGAGGGCGAAGCTTTCTTT. Protein product: CASSESGEGEAFF.

The chain has TRBV3-1 (or the pseudogene TRBV3-2) and TRBJ2-7, with D possibly matching TRBD1 (6 bases). Germline V gives CDR1 LGHDT, CDR2 YNNKEL (reference sequence). The CDR3 is made up of 15 amino acids. V lost 2 bases and J lost 1, with 12 bases in between. The CDR3, as DNA: TGTGCCAGCAGCCAAACACAGGGTTTGTCCTACGAGCAGTACTTC. This encodes CASSQTQGLSYEQYF.

V and J are TRBV7-6 and TRBJ2-3; weak D call: TRBD1 (5 bases). The CDR3 has 15 amino acids. V was trimmed by 0 bases and J by 5 bases, leaving 12 bases between them. The V gene's germline CDR1 is SGHVS and CDR2 FNYEAQ. The CDR3 sequence: CASSLAGAGKDTQYF. Here the CDR3 DNA reads TGTGCCAGCAGCTTAGCTGGGGCAGGGAAAGATACGCAGTATTTT.

The V call is TRBV23-1, the J call TRBJ2-7, with 9 nucleotides matching TRBD1. TRBV23-1 is sorted into the ORF group, with uncertain function. The CDR3 totals 15 residues. The junction had 5 bases not matched to a gene; V was cut back by 2 bases and J by 3 bases. CDR3 sequence: CASSQEGQGLYEQYF. DNA for the CDR3: TGCGCCAGCAGTCAAGAGGGACAGGGACTCTACGAGCAGTACTTC.

The CDR3 nucleotides read TGTGCCAGCAGTTTCCAGGGGTTGGGCAGTGAAAAACTGTTTTTT. Its translation is CASSFQGLGSEKLFF. This rearrangement joins TRBV27 to TRBJ1-4; D possibly corresponds to TRBD1 (6 bases). The CDR3 has 15 residues. Trimming pared 3 bases from V and 7 bases from J, leaving 15 bases between. Germline loops: CDR1 MNHEY, CDR2 SMNVEV (reference sequence).

This clone occurred once. The rearrangement joins TRBV9 to TRBJ2-1; D is possibly TRBD2 (7 bases). Germline CDR1 is SGDLS and CDR2 is YYNGEE. V lost 2 bases to trimming and J lost 4 bases, with 13 bases between them. The CDR3 consists of 15 residues. CDR3 DNA: TGTGCCAGCAGCGTTCGAGGGGGGGAGTACAATGAGCAGTTCTTC. Protein sequence: CASSVRGGEYNEQFF.

The rearrangement joins TRBV29-1 to TRBJ1-1; D ambiguous. This CDR3 contains 12 residues. CDR1 and CDR2 (germline): SQVTM, ANQGSEA. Trimming shortened V by 3 bases and J by 4 bases, and 9 bases separated the two germline ends. The CDR3 region has the DNA TGCAGCGTTGAGAGGAAATTCACTGAAGCTTTCTTT. Protein sequence: CSVERKFTEAFF.

With respect to this clone: Distinct nucleotide sequences in the sample also encode this CDR3. The chain is built from TRBV11-3 and TRBJ1-1; a possible D gene is TRBD1 (5 bases). V lost 0 bases, J lost 0 bases, and 5 bases lay in between. The CDR3 covers 14 residues. The V gene's germline CDR1 is SGHNT and CDR2 YENEEA. The CDR3 DNA reads TGTGCCAGCAGCTTAGACAGGGTGAACACTGAAGCTTTCTTT. Its translation: CASSLDRVNTEAFF.

The chain combines TRBV10-3 with TRBJ2-7; TRBD1 is a possible D gene (6 bases). The CDR3 consists of 15 residues. Germline V gene lookup returns CDR1 ENHRY and CDR2 SYGVKD. Trimming cost V 0 bases and J 5 bases, with 14 bases left between them. The CDR3: CAISESSLKGDEQYF. The DNA of the CDR3 is TGTGCCATCAGTGAGTCGAGCTTGAAGGGGGACGAGCAGTACTTC.

Only one count was recorded for this clone. The chain joins TRBV18 to TRBJ2-2; 7 bases match TRBD1. CDR1 and CDR2 (germline): KGHSH, LQKENI. The CDR3 consists of 15 residues. After removal of 3 bases from V and 5 bases from J, the junction contained 6 bases not matched to a gene. In DNA form, the CDR3 reads TGTGCCAGCTCACCCCTAAACAGGGGTACCGGGGAGCTGTTTTTT. Translation: CASSPLNRGTGELFF.

The genes are TRBV19 and TRBJ2-5; 12 bases match TRBD2. Germline V gene sequence: CDR1 LNHDA, CDR2 SQIVND (reference sequence). This CDR3 region has 15 residues. Trimming removed 5 bases from V and 2 bases from J; junction bases left unmatched: 3. The CDR3 nucleotides are TGTGCCAGTAGTTTAACTAGCGGGGGGCAAGAGACCCAGTACTTC. This encodes CASSLTSGGQETQYF.

The chain combines TRBV25-1 with TRBJ2-7; tentative D call: TRBD2 (6 bases). CDR1 and CDR2 (germline): MGHDK, SYGVNS. The CDR3 has 14 amino acids. V lost 1 base and J 6 bases, leaving 13 bases between the germline ends. The CDR3 sequence is CASSESGGPREQYF. The CDR3, as DNA: TGTGCCAGCAGTGAATCTGGAGGGCCCCGCGAGCAGTACTTC.

The chain is built from TRBV5-1 and TRBJ2-7; TRBD2 matches 12 bases. V lost 4 bases and J lost 4; bases outside the gene matches: 3. Germline V lookup: CDR1 SGHRS, CDR2 YFSETQ. The CDR3 consists of 14 residues. Here the CDR3 DNA reads TGCGCCAGCAGCCCTAGCGGGAGGGCTTACGAGCAGTACTTC. Residues: CASSPSGRAYEQYF. Together with reference TRBV5-1 and TRBJ2-7, the CDR3 gives the full variable domain: KAGVTQTPRYLIKTRGQQVTLSCSPISGHRSVSWYQQTPGQGLQFLFEYFSETQRNKGNFPGRFSGRQFSNSRSEMNVSTLELGDSALYLCASSPSGRAYEQYFGPGTRLTVT.